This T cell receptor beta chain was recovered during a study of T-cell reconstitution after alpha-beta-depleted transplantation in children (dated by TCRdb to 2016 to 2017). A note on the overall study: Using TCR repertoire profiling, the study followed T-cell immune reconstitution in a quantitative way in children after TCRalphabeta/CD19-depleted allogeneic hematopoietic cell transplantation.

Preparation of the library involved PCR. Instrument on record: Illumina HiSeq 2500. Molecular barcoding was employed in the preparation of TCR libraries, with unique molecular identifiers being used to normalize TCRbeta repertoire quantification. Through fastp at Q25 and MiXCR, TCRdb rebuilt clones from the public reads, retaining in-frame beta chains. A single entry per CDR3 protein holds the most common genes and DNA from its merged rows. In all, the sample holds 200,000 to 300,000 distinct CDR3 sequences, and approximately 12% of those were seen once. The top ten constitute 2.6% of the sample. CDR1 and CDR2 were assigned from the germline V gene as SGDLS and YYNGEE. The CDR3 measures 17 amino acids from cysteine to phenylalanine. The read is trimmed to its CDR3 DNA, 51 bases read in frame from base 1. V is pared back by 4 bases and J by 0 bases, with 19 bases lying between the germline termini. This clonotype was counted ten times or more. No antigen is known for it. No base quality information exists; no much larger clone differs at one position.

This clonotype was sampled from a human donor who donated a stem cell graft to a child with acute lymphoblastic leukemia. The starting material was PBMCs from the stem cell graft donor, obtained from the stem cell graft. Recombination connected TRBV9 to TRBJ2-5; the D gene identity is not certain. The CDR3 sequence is CASSPHPVGVYQETQYF. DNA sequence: TGTGCCAGCAGCCCTCACCCTGTTGGGGTTTACCAAGAGACCCAGTACTTC.